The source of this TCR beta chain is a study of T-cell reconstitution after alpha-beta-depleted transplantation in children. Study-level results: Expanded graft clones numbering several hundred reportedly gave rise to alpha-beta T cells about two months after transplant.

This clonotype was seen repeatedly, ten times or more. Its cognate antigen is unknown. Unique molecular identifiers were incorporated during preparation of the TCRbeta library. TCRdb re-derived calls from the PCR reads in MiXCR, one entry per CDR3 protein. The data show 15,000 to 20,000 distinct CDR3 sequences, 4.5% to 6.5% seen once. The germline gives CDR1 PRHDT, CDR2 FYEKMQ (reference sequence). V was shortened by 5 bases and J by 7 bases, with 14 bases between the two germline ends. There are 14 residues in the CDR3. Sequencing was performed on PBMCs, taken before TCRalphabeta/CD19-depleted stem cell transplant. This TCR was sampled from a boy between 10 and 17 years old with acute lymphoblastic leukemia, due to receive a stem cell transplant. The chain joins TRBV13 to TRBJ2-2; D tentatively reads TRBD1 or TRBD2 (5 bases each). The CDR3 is CASSPGALDGELFF. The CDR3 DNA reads TGTGCCAGCAGCCCCGGGGCTTTGGACGGGGAGCTGTTTTTT.